The clone carrying this TCR beta chain was seen only once. The sample is drawn from a study of blood T cell repertoires in COVID-19. The method was immunoSEQ multiplex PCR; TCRdb's version includes in-frame clones alone and lacks a portion of them. This sample yields 400,000 to 450,000 clones, of which 85% to 90% are seen a single time; 0.95% to 1.2% belongs to the top ten. The germline V and J ends were trimmed by 8 bases and 3 bases, with 8 bases remaining between them. The germline V gene encodes CDR1 MDHEN and CDR2 SYDVKM. The CDR3 is 11 residues long. V gene TRBV28 combines with J gene TRBJ2-7; the D gene is possibly TRBD1 (5 bases). The sequenced material came from PBMCs or T cells enriched from blood (not recorded which). The sequence derives from a man between 25 and 39 years old who had recovered from COVID-19. CDR3 DNA: TGTGCCAGCGGCAGGGACTACGAGCAGTACTTC. It yields the protein CASGRDYEQYF.